The sequence of this TCR beta chain was determined in a study of blood T cell repertoires in COVID-19. Study background: The United States, Italy and Spain were the sources of the acute and convalescent COVID-19 samples.

Trimming took 6 bases from V and 2 from J, leaving 9 bases between them. Germline CDR1 and CDR2: LGHNA and YSLEER. This CDR3 region has 13 residues. Sequencing was performed with immunoSEQ multiplex PCR; in TCRdb, only in-frame clones are kept and a portion is missing. This table has 200,000 to 300,000 clones, approximately 80% appearing once. The specimen was peripheral blood. This receptor was identified in a man aged 35-49 years who had recovered from COVID-19. V and J are TRBV4-3 and TRBJ2-3; D not resolved. The CDR3 spells CASSLLLTDTQYF. CDR3 coding DNA: TGCGCCAGCAGTCTTCTTCTCACAGATACGCAGTATTTT.